The source of this T cell receptor beta chain is a study of blood T cell repertoires in COVID-19. Study context: The United States, Italy and Spain supplied acute and convalescent COVID-19 samples. T cells, B-cell-depleted T cells, or PBMCs supplied cDNA or gDNA.

V dropped 7 bases and J dropped 6 bases, with 18 bases sitting between them. This CDR3 has 15 residues. Measured with immunoSEQ multiplex PCR; TCRdb has only the in-frame clones, and not every one. The table lists about 370,000 clones, 87% of them singletons, with more than 9% in the top ten. The TCR sequence derives from a woman aged 30 to 39 with COVID-19, enrolled during active disease. The specimen sequenced was peripheral blood. The chain couples TRBV23-1 to TRBJ2-2, with a tentative D call TRBD2 (6 bases). TRBV23-1 is an ORF; its function is uncertain. CDR3: CASTPGLLPPGELFF. The CDR3 bases are TGCGCCAGCACCCCGGGACTCCTCCCTCCCGGGGAGCTGTTTTTT.